This is a list of T cell receptor beta chains from one sample in a study of cytomegalovirus exposure and HLA in healthy donors. Clones were read by immunoSEQ multiplex PCR, and TCRdb kept only the in-frame ones, dropping some. Altogether roughly 180,000 clones are present, about 79% being singletons, with the ten largest covering around 1.2%. What was sequenced was PBMCs. The receptors were gathered from a girl aged 2-10 years in good health and CMV-seropositive. Both conserved end residues are part of each CDR3. The D gene is left open where the match is weak. For some rows the clone size is stated as once, few or many, or as a class when expanded; others skip it.

V gene	J gene	clone size	D gene	CDR3 protein	CDR3 DNA
TRBV27	TRBJ2-6	once	NA	CASSFNSGANVLTF	TGTGCCAGCAGTTTTAACTCTGGGGCCAACGTCCTGACTTTC
TRBV28	TRBJ1-5	once	NA	CASSPYGVSHQPQHF	TGTGCCAGCAGCCCCTACGGAGTTTCCCATCAGCCCCAGCATTTT
TRBV5-1	TRBJ1-1	NA	NA	CASSVDTNTEAFF	TGCGCCAGCAGCGTGGACACGAACACTGAAGCTTTCTTT
TRBV7-6	TRBJ1-1	NA	NA	CASSAQAGGLEAFF	TGTGCCAGCAGCGCACAGGCGGGGGGCTTGGAAGCTTTCTTT
TRBV25-1	TRBJ2-1	NA	NA	CASSEEDARGSEQFF	TGTGCCAGCAGTGAAGAGGATGCGAGGGGGAGTGAGCAGTTCTTC
TRBV13	TRBJ2-1	NA	TRBD2	CASSPQRSGGRRTYNEQFF	TGTGCCAGCAGCCCCCAGAGGAGCGGGGGCCGACGAACTTACAATGAGCAGTTCTTC
TRBV5-1	TRBJ2-1	NA	TRBD1	CASSLEGTQGGGEQFF	TGCGCCAGCAGCTTGGAGGGAACACAGGGGGGAGGTGAGCAGTTCTTC
TRBV20-1	TRBJ1-1	NA	NA	CSANWAFF	TGCAGTGCCAACTGGGCTTTCTTT
TRBV11-2	TRBJ2-7	NA	TRBD1	CASSLVRTGAYEQYF	TGTGCCAGCAGCTTAGTGCGGACAGGGGCCTACGAGCAGTACTTC
TRBV28	TRBJ1-5	NA	NA	CASSFSQLTNQPQHF	TGTGCCAGCAGTTTTTCACAGCTGACGAATCAGCCCCAGCATTTT
TRBV4-1	TRBJ1-5	NA	TRBD1	CASRRQGAGQPQHF	TGCGCCAGCAGACGACAGGGGGCCGGTCAGCCCCAGCATTTT
TRBV5-8	TRBJ1-2	NA	NA	CASSLMMGGLGGYTF	TGTGCCAGCAGCTTAATGATGGGGGGATTAGGTGGCTACACCTTC
TRBV5-4	TRBJ2-5	NA	TRBD2	CASSREGGGETQYF	TGTGCCAGCAGCAGGGAGGGTGGAGGAGAGACCCAGTACTTC
TRBV5-1	TRBJ2-7	NA	NA	CASSLAISYEQYF	TGCGCCAGCAGCTTGGCCATCTCCTACGAGCAGTACTTC
TRBV11-2	TRBJ2-7	once	NA	CASSLGGQGILYEQYF	TGTGCCAGCAGCTTAGGAGGGCAGGGGATTCTTTACGAGCAGTACTTC
TRBV30	TRBJ2-1	NA	TRBD1	CAWSVSDRGYNEQFF	TGTGCCTGGAGTGTAAGCGACAGGGGCTACAATGAGCAGTTCTTC
TRBV6-1	TRBJ2-1	few	TRBD2	CASAGSGGWNEQFF	TGTGCCAGCGCAGGTAGCGGGGGGTGGAATGAGCAGTTCTTC
TRBV2	TRBJ2-1	NA	NA	CASSRRTPYNEQFF	TGTGCCAGCAGTCGTCGGACTCCTTACAATGAGCAGTTCTTC
TRBV2	TRBJ1-5	few	NA	CASSEEAGVSQPQHF	TGTGCCAGCAGTGAAGAGGCAGGGGTGAGTCAGCCCCAGCATTTT
TRBV28	TRBJ2-7	NA	NA	CATSGSRHEQYF	TGTGCCACCTCAGGGTCTCGGCACGAGCAGTACTTC
TRBV15	TRBJ1-1	NA	NA	CATAPGVLTEAFF	TGTGCCACCGCCCCAGGGGTTCTCACTGAAGCTTTCTTT
TRBV21-1	TRBJ2-7	NA	NA	CASSPQGQGVYEQYF	TGTGCCAGCAGCCCCCAGGGACAGGGAGTCTACGAGCAGTACTTC
TRBV2	TRBJ1-1	NA	TRBD1	CASSEPRQGVTWTEAFF	TGTGCCAGCAGTGAACCGCGACAGGGGGTTACTTGGACTGAAGCTTTCTTT
TRBV28	TRBJ1-5	NA	TRBD1	CASRRDRGLSQPQHF	TGTGCCAGCAGACGAGACAGGGGATTAAGTCAGCCCCAGCATTTT
TRBV2	TRBJ2-3	NA	NA	CASSETGMTDTQYF	TGTGCCAGCAGCGAGACTGGAATGACAGATACGCAGTATTTT
TRBV9	TRBJ1-2	NA	TRBD1	CASSETGRWGYTF	TGTGCCAGCAGCGAGACAGGGCGGTGGGGCTACACCTTC
TRBV13	TRBJ2-3	NA	TRBD2	CASSPTSVYTQYF	TGTGCCAGCAGCCCGACTAGCGTATATACGCAGTATTTT
TRBV19	TRBJ1-5	once	TRBD1	CASRTGSNQPQHF	TGTGCCAGTAGGACAGGGAGCAATCAGCCCCAGCATTTT
TRBV5-1	TRBJ2-5	NA	TRBD1	CASSQDRGGWEAQYF	TGCGCCAGCAGCCAAGACAGGGGAGGATGGGAGGCCCAGTACTTC
TRBV5-1	TRBJ1-1	NA	NA	CASSSQPTVNTEAFF	TGCGCCAGCAGCTCCCAACCGACAGTGAACACTGAAGCTTTCTTT
TRBV7-3	TRBJ2-1	NA	NA	CASSLQPASPYNEQFF	TGTGCCAGCAGCTTACAACCGGCTAGCCCCTACAATGAGCAGTTCTTC
TRBV6-6	TRBJ2-7	few	TRBD2	CASSAGLAGGKYEQYF	TGTGCCAGCAGCGCCGGACTAGCGGGAGGCAAATACGAGCAGTACTTC
TRBV6-5	TRBJ1-2	NA	NA	CASSFNTGYGYTF	TGTGCCAGCAGTTTCAACACGGGATATGGCTACACCTTC
TRBV11-3	TRBJ2-5	NA	NA	CASSSPTGSETQYF	TGTGCCAGCAGCTCCCCCACGGGGTCGGAGACCCAGTACTTC
TRBV9	TRBJ2-2	NA	NA	CASSVDAGHEDGELFF	TGTGCCAGCAGCGTAGATGCAGGGCATGAGGACGGGGAGCTGTTTTTT
TRBV19	TRBJ1-4	NA	TRBD1	CASRLLPGQGDEKLFF	TGTGCCAGTAGACTACTCCCGGGACAGGGGGATGAAAAACTGTTTTTT
TRBV5-1	TRBJ1-4	few	NA	CASSIQGSSEKLFF	TGCGCCAGCAGCATACAGGGTAGTTCGGAAAAACTGTTTTTT
TRBV5-1	TRBJ1-2	few	NA	CASSPGGNGGYTF	TGCGCCAGCAGCCCTGGAGGCAATGGGGGCTACACCTTC
TRBV7-2	TRBJ1-5	NA	NA	CASSLGGGSNQPQHF	TGTGCCAGCAGCTTAGGCGGGGGAAGCAATCAGCCCCAGCATTTT
TRBV27	TRBJ2-7	NA	TRBD2	CASSALADPYEQYF	TGTGCCAGCAGCGCCCTAGCGGACCCCTACGAGCAGTACTTC
TRBV4-1	TRBJ1-1	NA	NA	CASSQALGQRREAFF	TGCGCCAGCAGCCAAGCCCTCGGACAGCGGCGTGAAGCTTTCTTT
TRBV7-3	TRBJ2-1	NA	NA	CASSLSGAPRSEQFF	TGTGCCAGCAGCTTATCGGGTGCCCCCCGCTCTGAGCAGTTCTTC
TRBV6-1	TRBJ1-3	NA	NA	CASRDTGSSGNTIYF	TGTGCCAGCAGAGACACAGGGTCCTCTGGAAACACCATATATTTT
TRBV30	TRBJ2-7	NA	NA	CAWSDRAEQYF	TGTGCCTGGAGTGACAGGGCCGAGCAGTACTTC
TRBV7-2	TRBJ2-1	NA	TRBD2	CASSLVAGGDEQFF	TGTGCCAGCAGCTTAGTGGCGGGGGGGGATGAGCAGTTCTTC
TRBV5-4	TRBJ2-3	NA	NA	CASSLGTSDDTDTQYF	TGTGCCAGCAGCCTGGGGACTTCGGATGACACAGATACGCAGTATTTT
TRBV2	TRBJ1-1	NA	NA	CASTPARQPNTEAFF	TGTGCCAGCACCCCAGCGAGACAGCCGAACACTGAAGCTTTCTTT
TRBV9	TRBJ2-3	NA	NA	CASSRGTTGGTDTQYF	TGTGCCAGCAGCAGGGGGACAACCGGCGGCACAGATACGCAGTATTTT
TRBV7-9	TRBJ2-2	NA	NA	CASSLGGYGELFF	TGTGCCAGCAGCTTAGGAGGCTACGGGGAGCTGTTTTTT
TRBV23-1	TRBJ2-7	NA	NA	CASSNSFSYEQYF	TGCGCCAGCAGTAACAGCTTCTCCTACGAGCAGTACTTC
TRBV4-1	TRBJ1-5	NA	TRBD1	CASSQEGDREVEWPQHF	TGCGCCAGCAGCCAAGAAGGGGACAGGGAGGTGGAATGGCCCCAGCATTTT
TRBV13	TRBJ2-7	NA	TRBD1	CASSPLMQGADEQYF	TGTGCCAGCAGCCCCCTCATGCAGGGGGCGGACGAGCAGTACTTC
TRBV25-1	TRBJ1-1	few	NA	CASSPSGRTEAFF	TGTGCCAGCAGTCCCTCCGGCAGGACTGAAGCTTTCTTT